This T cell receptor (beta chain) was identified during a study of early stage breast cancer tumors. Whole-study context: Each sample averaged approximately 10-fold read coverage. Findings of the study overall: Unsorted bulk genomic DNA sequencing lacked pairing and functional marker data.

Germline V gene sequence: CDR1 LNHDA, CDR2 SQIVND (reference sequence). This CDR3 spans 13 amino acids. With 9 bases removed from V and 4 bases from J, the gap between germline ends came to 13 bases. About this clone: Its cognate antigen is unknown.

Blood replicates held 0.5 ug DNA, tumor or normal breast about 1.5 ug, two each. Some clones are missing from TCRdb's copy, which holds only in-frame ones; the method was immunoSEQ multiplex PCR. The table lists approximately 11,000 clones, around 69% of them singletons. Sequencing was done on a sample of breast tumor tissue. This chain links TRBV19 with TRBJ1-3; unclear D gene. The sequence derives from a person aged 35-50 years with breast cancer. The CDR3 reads CASATKGGNTIYF. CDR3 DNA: TGTGCCAGCGCTACAAAGGGAGGAAACACCATATATTTT. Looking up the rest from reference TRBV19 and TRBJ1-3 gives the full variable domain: DGGITQSPKYLFRKEGQNVTLSCEQNLNHDAMYWYRQDPGQGLRLIYYSQIVNDFQKGDIAEGYSVSREKKESFPLTVTSAQKNPTAFYLCASATKGGNTIYFGEGSWLTVV.